The subject of this entry is one T cell receptor (beta chain). The target antigen is unknown. The sample originates from a study of Tregs in tolerant kidney transplant recipients. Measured with immunoSEQ multiplex PCR; TCRdb has only the in-frame clones, and not every one. The sample includes about 240,000 clones, about 80% of them seen just once. Study-wide results and caveats: Expanding Tregs on activated donor B cells appeared to best identify donor-specific TCRbeta clones. Biological reproducibility was not directly addressed in this study.

CDR3 size: 13 residues. Germline-derived CDR1 and CDR2 are SGHNT and YENEEA. Unmatched junction bases numbered 0, after V lost 2 bases and J lost 2 bases. CD4+CD25+CD127- Tregs, CD4+CD25- non-Tregs, CD4 and CD8 cells were sorted. J is TRBJ2-7 and V is TRBV11-3; 7 positions match TRBD2. This receptor was obtained from a human donor in good health. Sample: CD4+ T cells from blood. CDR3 nucleotide sequence: TGTGCCAGCAGCTTAAGCGGGACCTACGAGCAGTACTTC. This translates into CASSLSGTYEQYF.